The present entry profiles one T cell receptor (beta chain) with its context. Antigen specificity is unknown. This sample is drawn from a study of shared clonotypes between healthy human individuals. For every subset, genomic DNA was evenly distributed across several immunoSEQ plates. Authors' data handling: As immunoSEQ supplied junction-only sequences (without quality scores), filtering differed. Generated by immunoSEQ multiplex PCR, the TCRdb table keeps only in-frame clones and is missing some. D and trimming were read from the DNA, whereas the V and J calls and clone size are those reported in that table. The sample lists hundreds of thousands of clones, less than 80% occurring once. The CDR3 has 14 amino acids. Between the trimmed V and J ends, which lost 5 bases and 5 bases, there was a span of 12 bases. Per the germline V gene, CDR1 is SGHNT and CDR2 is YENEEA. General observations from the study: All-four-donor shared clonotypes had higher generation probabilities than non-shared clonotypes did. Blood was the sole source, and tissue repertoires probably differ.

The TCR sequence derives from a woman in her twenties or thirties in good health. This chain uses TRBV11-3 with TRBJ2-2; D call uncertain. The sample was memory CD4+ T cells sorted from blood. Subset in this sample: CD45RA-negative fraction. Here the CDR3 reads CASSPTLMTGELFF. DNA of the CDR3: TGTGCCAGCAGCCCCACCCTTATGACCGGGGAGCTGTTTTTT.